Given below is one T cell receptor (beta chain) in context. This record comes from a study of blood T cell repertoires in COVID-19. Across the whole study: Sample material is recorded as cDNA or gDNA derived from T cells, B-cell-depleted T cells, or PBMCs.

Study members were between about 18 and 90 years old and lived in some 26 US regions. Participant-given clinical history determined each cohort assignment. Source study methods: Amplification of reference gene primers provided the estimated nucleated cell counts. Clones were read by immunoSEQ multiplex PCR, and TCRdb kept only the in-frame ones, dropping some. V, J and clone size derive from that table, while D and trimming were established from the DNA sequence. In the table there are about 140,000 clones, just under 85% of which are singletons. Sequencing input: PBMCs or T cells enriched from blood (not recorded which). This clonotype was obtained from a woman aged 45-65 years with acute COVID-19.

CDR3 protein: CASSWLLQGSTFF. Written as DNA, the CDR3 is TGTGCCAGCAGTTGGCTATTACAGGGTTCAACTTTCTTT. V gene TRBV6-2 or TRBV6-3 combines with J gene TRBJ1-1; the D gene is possibly TRBD1 (6 bases). This CDR3 spans 13 amino acids. Trimming left V 4 bases short and J 12 bases short, with 18 bases between. CDR1 and CDR2 from the germline V gene are MNHEY and SVGEGT.